The 18 T cell receptor beta chains below were found in one sample sequenced in a study of cytomegalovirus exposure and HLA in healthy donors. The PCR made use of 60 Vbeta and 13 Jbeta primers. Libraries were prepared by immunoSEQ multiplex PCR; TCRdb keeps only in-frame clonotypes and omits some of them. The profile shows more than 110,000 clones, about three quarters of them singletons. Sequencing was done on a sample of PBMCs. The receptors here all came from a woman aged 30 to 39 in good health and CMV-seronegative.

This clone was counted between two and nine times. CDR3 in amino acids: CASSLAGEDNEQFF. As DNA, the CDR3 is TGCGCCAGCAGCTTAGCGGGAGAGGACAATGAGCAGTTCTTC. This sequence joins TRBV5-1 and TRBJ2-1; TRBD2 matches at 8 bases. CDR1 and CDR2 from the germline V gene are SGHRS and YFSETQ. The CDR3 contains 14 residues. V trimming: 2 bases; J trimming: 5 bases; junction bases outside the gene matches: 3.

V usage is TRBV6-5 and J usage is TRBJ2-5; possible D gene TRBD1, 5 bases. The CDR3 covers 14 residues. The V end was cut by 5 bases, the J end by 5 bases, with 15 bases between. Germline CDR1 reads MNHEY; CDR2 reads SVGAGI. Here the CDR3 reads CASSLIQGWETQYF. For the CDR3, the DNA is TGTGCCAGCAGTCTGATTCAGGGTTGGGAGACCCAGTACTTC.

The rearrangement links TRBV7-9 to TRBJ1-3; the D gene is possibly TRBD1 (5 bases). Between the trimmed V and J ends, which lost 4 bases and 2 bases, there was a span of 9 bases. Looked up from germline, CDR1 is SEHNR and CDR2 is FQNEAQ (reference sequence). The CDR3 covers 14 residues. The CDR3, as DNA: TGTGCCAGCAGCTCGGCAGGGACTGGAAACACCATATATTTT. Translating it yields CASSSAGTGNTIYF.

The chain links TRBV18 to TRBJ2-7; 7 bases are shared with TRBD1. Germline V gene data show CDR1 as KGHSH and CDR2 as LQKENI. The CDR3 consists of 14 residues. V shed 3 bases, J shed 2 bases, and the junction held 4 bases outside the gene matches. The CDR3, as DNA: TGTGCCAGCTCACCCCAGGGACAGACCTACGAGCAGTACTTC. As protein: CASSPQGQTYEQYF. Drawing the rest from reference TRBV18 and TRBJ2-7, the complete variable domain is NAGVMQNPRHLVRRRGQEARLRCSPMKGHSHVYWYRQLPEEGLKFMVYLQKENIIDESGMPKERFSAEFPKEGPSILRIQQVVRGDSAAYFCASSPQGQTYEQYFGPGTRLTVT.

This clone was counted between two and nine times. The rearrangement uses TRBV6-5 and TRBJ2-7; D gene uncertain. CDR1 and CDR2 (germline): MNHEY, SVGAGI. The CDR3 totals 11 residues. V dropped 4 bases and J dropped 3 bases, with 4 bases sitting between them. Written as DNA, the CDR3 is TGTGCCAGCAGTTTCCTCTACGAGCAGTACTTC. It specifies CASSFLYEQYF.

This clone was observed a handful of times. The chain couples TRBV2 to TRBJ2-7; the match to TRBD2 covers 10 bases. This CDR3 has 12 residues. The ends lost 6 bases at V and 7 bases at J; junction bases unmatched: 3. Germline V gene sequence: CDR1 SNHLY, CDR2 FYNNEI. DNA of the CDR3: TGTGCCAGCAGGGCTAGCGGGAGTGAGCAGTACTTC. Translation gives CASRASGSEQYF.

The V gene is TRBV9, the J gene TRBJ1-5; TRBD1 matches at 7 bases. The V and J ends lost 5 bases and 4 bases, in that order; junction bases with no gene match: 9. This CDR3 is built from 15 residues. Germline CDR1 is SGDLS and CDR2 is YYNGEE. The CDR3 loop is CASSRDGTANQPQHF. The CDR3 nucleotides are TGTGCCAGCAGTAGAGACGGGACAGCGAATCAGCCCCAGCATTTT.

V and J are TRBV19 and TRBJ1-5, with TRBD1 matching over 11 bases. Trimming at V came to 5 bases and at J to 1 base, leaving 10 bases not matched to a gene. The CDR3 loop spans 18 amino acids. Germline V gene lookup returns CDR1 LNHDA and CDR2 SQIVND (reference sequence). CDR3 DNA: TGTGCCAGTAGTTCGGACAGGGGGCCCGAGTGGAGCAATCAGCCCCAGCATTTT. It is translated as CASSSDRGPEWSNQPQHF.

V is TRBV13 and J is TRBJ1-2; 9 positions match TRBD1. Per germline, CDR1 PRHDT and CDR2 FYEKMQ (reference sequence). This CDR3 comprises 14 residues. The V segment lost 6 bases and the J segment 7 bases; nucleotides outside the gene matches: 9. The chain's CDR3 is CASSYAGTGSGYTF. In DNA, the CDR3 is TGTGCCAGCAGTTACGCCGGGACAGGGAGTGGCTACACCTTC. The whole variable domain, filled in from reference TRBV13 and TRBJ1-2, reads AAGVIQSPRHLIKEKRETATLKCYPIPRHDTVYWYQQGPGQDPQFLISFYEKMQSDKGSIPDRFSAQQFSDYHSELNMSSLELGDSALYFCASSYAGTGSGYTFGSGTRLTVV.

CDR3 sequence: CASRSTLAGGINEQFF. The CDR3 DNA reads as TGTGCCAGCAGGTCGACCCTAGCGGGGGGAATCAATGAGCAGTTCTTC. V gene TRBV6-6 combines with J gene TRBJ2-1; 11 bases agree with TRBD2. Trimming removed 6 bases from V and 6 bases from J; junction bases left unmatched: 10. CDR1 MNHNY and CDR2 SVGAGI come from the germline V gene (reference sequence). This CDR3 region has 16 residues.

The chain recombines TRBV7-3 with TRBJ2-2, with TRBD1 matching over 7 bases. The V gene's germline CDR1 is SGHTA and CDR2 FQGTGA. The CDR3 contains 14 residues. The J segment lost 3 bases and the V segment lost 4 bases, leaving 2 bases of the junction unmatched. The CDR3 DNA follows: TGTGCCAGCAGCTCGGGACAGCACACCGGGGAGCTGTTTTTT. Protein product: CASSSGQHTGELFF.

To note about this clone: The sample carries other DNA sequences with the same CDR3. The chain recombines TRBV30 with TRBJ2-5; D call uncertain. The CDR3 loop spans 11 amino acids. V lost 2 bases and J 4 bases, leaving 5 bases between the germline ends. Germline-derived CDR1 and CDR2 are GTSNPN and SVGIG (reference sequence). CDR3 bases: TGTGCCTGGAGTCCCCGAGAGACCCAGTACTTC. Translated, it gives CAWSPRETQYF.

Worth noting for this clone: The junction does not match germline at one end; this may be a read error. This chain joins TRBV7-7 and TRBJ2-2; tentative D call: TRBD1 (6 bases). CDR1 and CDR2 from the germline V gene are SSHAT and FNYEAQ (reference sequence). The CDR3 is 16 amino acids. The CDR3 region is CASSLSAGVGTGELFF. CDR3 DNA: TGTGCTAGCAGCTTATCAGCAGGGGTGGGCACCGGGGAGCTGTTTTTT.

The chain has TRBV28 and TRBJ1-2, with TRBD1 matching over 11 bases. V shed 6 bases and J 5 bases; nucleotides not matched to a gene: 5. From germline, CDR1 is MDHEN and CDR2 SYDVKM. The CDR3 length is 14 residues. The chain's CDR3 is CASSTGTGGYGYTF. The CDR3 bases are TGTGCCAGCAGCACCGGGACAGGGGGTTATGGCTACACCTTC.

The chain combines TRBV7-9 with TRBJ1-1; D remains ambiguous. V was pared by 7 bases and J by 1 base, with 10 bases between. Germline assignment: CDR1 SEHNR and CDR2 FQNEAQ (reference sequence). The CDR3 is 13 residues long. Here the CDR3 reads CASNTEGNTEAFF. CDR3 DNA sequence: TGTGCCAGCAATACAGAGGGGAACACTGAAGCTTTCTTT.

The chain is built from TRBV19 and TRBJ1-5; D is undetermined. V was cut by 6 bases and J by 2 bases, with 14 bases left in between. The CDR3 runs to 15 residues. Germline V CDR1 and CDR2: LNHDA, SQIVND (reference sequence). The CDR3 loop reads CASRTSGIRNQPQHF. The CDR3 nucleotides read TGTGCCAGTAGGACGTCAGGAATCCGCAATCAGCCCCAGCATTTT. The full variable domain, rest sourced from reference TRBV19 and TRBJ1-5, is DGGITQSPKYLFRKEGQNVTLSCEQNLNHDAMYWYRQDPGQGLRLIYYSQIVNDFQKGDIAEGYSVSREKKESFPLTVTSAQKNPTAFYLCASRTSGIRNQPQHFGDGTRLSIL.

The chain couples TRBV19 to TRBJ1-4; possible D gene TRBD1, 6 bases. The CDR3 is made up of 14 amino acids. Germline V gene sequence: CDR1 LNHDA, CDR2 SQIVND (reference sequence). Between the trimmed V and J ends, which lost 5 bases and 8 bases, there was a span of 15 bases. CDR3 nucleotides: TGTGCCAGTAGTCCGGGGGGCGCTTGGGAAAAACTGTTTTTT. Residues: CASSPGGAWEKLFF.

This clone was seen once. The chain carries TRBV5-6 and TRBJ1-1, with 9 bases lining up with TRBD1. Germline V lookup: CDR1 SGHDT, CDR2 YYEEEE. Unmatched junction bases numbered 6, after V lost 4 bases and J lost 5 bases. The CDR3 has 14 residues. For the CDR3, the DNA is TGTGCCAGCAGCGCCGGGACAGGGTTTACTGAAGCTTTCTTT. Translating it yields CASSAGTGFTEAFF.